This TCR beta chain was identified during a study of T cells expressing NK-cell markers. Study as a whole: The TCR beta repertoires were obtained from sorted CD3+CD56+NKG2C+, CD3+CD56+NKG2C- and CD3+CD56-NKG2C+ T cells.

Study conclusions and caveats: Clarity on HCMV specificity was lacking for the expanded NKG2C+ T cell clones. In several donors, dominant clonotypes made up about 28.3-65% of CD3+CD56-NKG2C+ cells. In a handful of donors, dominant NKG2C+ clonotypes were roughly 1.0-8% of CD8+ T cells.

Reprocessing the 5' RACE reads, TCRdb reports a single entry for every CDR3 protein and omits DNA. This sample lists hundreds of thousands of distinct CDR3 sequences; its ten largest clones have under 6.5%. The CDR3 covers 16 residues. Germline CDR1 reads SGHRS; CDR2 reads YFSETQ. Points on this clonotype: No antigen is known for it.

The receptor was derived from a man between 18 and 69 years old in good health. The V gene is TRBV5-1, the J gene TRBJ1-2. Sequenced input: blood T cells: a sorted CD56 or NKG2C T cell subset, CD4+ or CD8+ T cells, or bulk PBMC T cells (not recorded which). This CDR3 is CASSPGRGERDYGYTF.